This T cell receptor (beta chain) was observed in a study of T-cell memory formation after mild COVID-19. Study results and limitations: CD4+ bias marked clones expanding day 15 to 37, unlike balanced contracting clones. The main location of contracting CD4+ clones was CM and EM, and that of contracting CD8+ clones was EMRA.

TCRdb re-analysed the 5' RACE reads in MiXCR, keeping a single row per CDR3 protein. The data show roughly 400,000 distinct CDR3 sequences, with roughly 18% seen just once and 20% to 25% held by the top ten. CDR1 is MNHEY, CDR2 SVGAGI, per germline. This CDR3 is 13 amino acids long. Trimming removed 5 bases at V and 1 base at J, with 8 bases between. This clonotype was observed a handful of times. Its antigen remains unknown. Material: PBMCs or a T cell subset sorted from them (not recorded which). The TCR comes from a man aged 18 to 30 who had mild COVID-19 (a few samples of this study predate the infection). Cell type and time point are not known. J is TRBJ1-1 and V is TRBV6-5; the D gene is possibly TRBD1 (6 bases). The CDR3, as DNA: TGTGCCAGCAGTCGGGACACGAACACTGAAGCTTTCTTT. Amino acid sequence: CASSRDTNTEAFF.